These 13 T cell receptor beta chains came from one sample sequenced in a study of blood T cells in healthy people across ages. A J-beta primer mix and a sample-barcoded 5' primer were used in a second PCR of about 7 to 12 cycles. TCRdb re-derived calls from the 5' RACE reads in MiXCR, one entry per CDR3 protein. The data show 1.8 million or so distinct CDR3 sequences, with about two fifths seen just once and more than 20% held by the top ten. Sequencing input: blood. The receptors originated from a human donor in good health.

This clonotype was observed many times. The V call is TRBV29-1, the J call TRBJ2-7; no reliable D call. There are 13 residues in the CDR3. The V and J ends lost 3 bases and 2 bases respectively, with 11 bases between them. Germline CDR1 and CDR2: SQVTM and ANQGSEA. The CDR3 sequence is CSVEVQEPYEQYF. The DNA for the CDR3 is TGCAGCGTTGAGGTTCAGGAACCCTACGAGCAGTACTTC.

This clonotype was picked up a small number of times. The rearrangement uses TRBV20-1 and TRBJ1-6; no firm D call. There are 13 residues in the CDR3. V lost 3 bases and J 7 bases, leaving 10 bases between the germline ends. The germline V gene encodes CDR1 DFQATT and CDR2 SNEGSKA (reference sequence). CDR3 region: CSARDDPNSPLHF. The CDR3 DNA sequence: TGCAGTGCTAGGGACGACCCGAATTCACCCCTCCACTTT.

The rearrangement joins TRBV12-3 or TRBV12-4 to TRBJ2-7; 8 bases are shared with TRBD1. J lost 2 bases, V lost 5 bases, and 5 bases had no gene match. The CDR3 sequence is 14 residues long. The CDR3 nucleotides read TGTGCCAGCAGTGGGGACAGGTCTACCTACGAGCAGTACTTC. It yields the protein CASSGDRSTYEQYF.

CDR3 loop: CSSPQGIGTDTQYF. The CDR3 DNA reads as TGCAGTTCACCTCAGGGAATTGGTACAGATACGCAGTATTTT. The chain has TRBV20-1 and TRBJ2-3, with D possibly TRBD1 on 5 matching bases. The CDR3 runs to 14 residues. Trimming removed 8 bases at V and 3 bases at J, with 18 bases between. Looked up from germline, CDR1 is DFQATT and CDR2 is SNEGSKA (reference sequence).

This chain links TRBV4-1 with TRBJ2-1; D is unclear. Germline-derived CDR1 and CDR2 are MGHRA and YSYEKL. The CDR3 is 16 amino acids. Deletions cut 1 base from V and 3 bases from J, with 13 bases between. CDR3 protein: CASSQAPTEGYNEQFF. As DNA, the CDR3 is TGCGCCAGCAGCCAAGCCCCAACTGAAGGCTACAATGAGCAGTTCTTC.

CDR3 region: CASSYSSASYEQYF. CDR3 in DNA: TGTGCCAGCAGTTACTCGAGCGCATCCTACGAGCAGTACTTC. J is TRBJ2-5 and V is TRBV6-5; D remains ambiguous. The J call could be wrong; TRBJ2-7 is a better fit for the DNA end. The germline V gene has CDR1 MNHEY and CDR2 SVGAGI. This CDR3 comprises 14 residues.

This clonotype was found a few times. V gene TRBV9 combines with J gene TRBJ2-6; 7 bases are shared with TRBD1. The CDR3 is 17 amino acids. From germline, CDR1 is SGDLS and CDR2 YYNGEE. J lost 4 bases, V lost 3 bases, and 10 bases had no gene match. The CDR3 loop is CASSESPGQSGANVLTF. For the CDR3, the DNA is TGTGCCAGCAGCGAGTCCCCGGGACAGAGCGGGGCCAACGTCCTGACTTTC.

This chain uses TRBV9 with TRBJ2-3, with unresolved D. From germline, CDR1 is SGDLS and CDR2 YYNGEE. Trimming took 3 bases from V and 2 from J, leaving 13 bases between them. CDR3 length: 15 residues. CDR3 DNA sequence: TGTGCCAGCAGCGCCCGGCCAGGCCCCACAGATACGCAGTATTTT. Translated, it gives CASSARPGPTDTQYF.

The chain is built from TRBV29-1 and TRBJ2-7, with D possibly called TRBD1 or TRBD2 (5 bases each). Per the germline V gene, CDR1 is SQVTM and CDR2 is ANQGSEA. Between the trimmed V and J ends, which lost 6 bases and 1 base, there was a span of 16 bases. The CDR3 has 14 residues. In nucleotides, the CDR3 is TGCAGCGTCTCCCGGCCGGGGCTGTCCTACGAGCAGTACTTC. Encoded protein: CSVSRPGLSYEQYF.

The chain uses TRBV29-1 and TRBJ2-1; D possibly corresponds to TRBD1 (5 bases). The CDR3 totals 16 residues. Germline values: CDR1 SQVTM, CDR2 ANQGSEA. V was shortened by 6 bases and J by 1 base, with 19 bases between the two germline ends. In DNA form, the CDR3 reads TGCAGCGTAGAGGACATGAGCGAACTTTCCTACAATGAGCAGTTCTTC. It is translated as CSVEDMSELSYNEQFF.

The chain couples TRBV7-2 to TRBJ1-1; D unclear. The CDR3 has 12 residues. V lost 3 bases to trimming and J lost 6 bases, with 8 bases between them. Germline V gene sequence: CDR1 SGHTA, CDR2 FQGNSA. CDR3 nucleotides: TGTGCCAGCAGCTTTATGTTTGCTGAAGCTTTCTTT. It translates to CASSFMFAEAFF.

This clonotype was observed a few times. Written as DNA, the CDR3 is TGCGCCAGCAGATCCGGGACTAGCGTAGATACGCAGTATTTT. It specifies CASRSGTSVDTQYF. The chain couples TRBV5-1 to TRBJ2-3; 10 bases match TRBD2. This CDR3 region has 14 residues. The germline V gene has CDR1 SGHRS and CDR2 YFSETQ. The ends lost 5 bases at V and 5 bases at J; junction bases unmatched: 5.

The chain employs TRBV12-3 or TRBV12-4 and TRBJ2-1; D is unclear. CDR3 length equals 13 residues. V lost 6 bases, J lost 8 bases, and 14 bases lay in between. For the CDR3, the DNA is TGTGCCAGCAGCTCTTGGGCCCCGGATGAGCAGTTCTTC. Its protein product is CASSSWAPDEQFF.